A single sample gave rise to the 24 T cell receptor beta chains below, sequenced in a study of blood T cell repertoires in COVID-19. Here immunoSEQ multiplex PCR was the method, and the copy in TCRdb shows in-frame clones only, minus some. The sample records 100,000 to 150,000 clones, approximately 88% being singletons. The sequenced material came from peripheral blood. Every receptor here comes from a man aged 50 to 60 with acute or convalescent COVID-19.

This sequence joins TRBV18 and TRBJ1-1; TRBD1 is a possible D gene (6 bases). Trimming shortened V by 8 bases and J by 0 bases, and 10 bases separated the two germline ends. The CDR3 contains 13 residues. The germline V gene encodes CDR1 KGHSH and CDR2 LQKENI. The CDR3 reads CASTGNMNTEAFF. The CDR3 nucleotides read TGTGCCAGCACAGGGAATATGAACACTGAAGCTTTCTTT.

This clone is classed as medium-sized. The chain employs TRBV6-6 and TRBJ2-1, with 9 positions matching TRBD1. In germline, CDR1 is MNHNY, CDR2 SVGAGI (reference sequence). The CDR3 contains 14 residues. V was pared by 10 bases and J by 6 bases, with 10 bases of the junction left unmatched. The CDR3 DNA reads as TGTGCCACCGAGATAGGGACAGGGTTCAATGAGCAGTTCTTC. It is translated as CATEIGTGFNEQFF.

J is TRBJ2-1 and V is TRBV7-9, with TRBD1 matching over 9 bases. Germline trimming cut 2 bases from V and 10 bases from J; bases unmatched to any gene: 6. The germline V gene has CDR1 SEHNR and CDR2 FQNEAQ (reference sequence). The CDR3 runs 14 residues. DNA of the CDR3: TGTGCCAGCAGCTTAAGCAGGGACAGGGACGAGCAGTTCTTC. Translation gives CASSLSRDRDEQFF.

The gene calls are TRBV11-3 and TRBJ1-2, with 9 bases lining up with TRBD1. The V gene end was trimmed by 5 bases and the J gene end by 4 bases; junction bases not matched to a gene: 20. Germline lookup yields CDR1 SGHNT and CDR2 YENEEA. This CDR3 is 19 amino acids long. The CDR3 region has the DNA TGTGCCAGCAGCCCCCCTACGGCGTCGGGGCGGGGACAGGGCTATGGCTACACCTTC. Residues: CASSPPTASGRGQGYGYTF.

This sequence joins TRBV3-1 (or the pseudogene TRBV3-2) and TRBJ2-7; TRBD2 agrees at 10 bases. V was clipped by 4 bases and J by 2 bases; unmatched bases: 5. The CDR3 runs to 15 residues. Germline loops: CDR1 LGHDT, CDR2 YNNKEL (reference sequence). CDR3 nucleotide sequence: TGTGCCAGCAGCCGGCTAGCGGGAGCCGCCTACGAGCAGTACTTC. Protein sequence: CASSRLAGAAYEQYF.

The chain joins TRBV23-1 to TRBJ1-2, with no clear D. TRBV23-1 is treated as an ORF (open reading frame) with a function not yet certain. This CDR3 region has 11 residues. V shed 3 bases and J shed 8 bases, with 7 bases lying between them. The CDR3 DNA is TGCGCCAGCAGTCAGGGCATCGGCTACACCTTC. Amino acids: CASSQGIGYTF.

The chain recombines TRBV2 with TRBJ2-7, with D tentatively TRBD2 (5 bases). V lost 2 bases to trimming and J lost 2 bases, with 13 bases between them. Germline CDR1 is SNHLY and CDR2 is FYNNEI. The CDR3 extends over 15 amino acids. CDR3 nucleotide sequence: TGTGCCAGCAGTGAAAGGTCGGGGTTGACCTACGAGCAGTACTTC. Its protein product is CASSERSGLTYEQYF.

V and J are TRBV6-2 or TRBV6-3 and TRBJ2-1; 9 nucleotides agree with TRBD2. The CDR3 has 16 residues. CDR1 is MNHEY and CDR2 is SVGEGT in the germline V gene. The V segment lost 6 bases and the J segment 4 bases; nucleotides outside the gene matches: 10. DNA for the CDR3: TGTGCCAGCAGCCCTTTCCTAGCGGGGCCTTACAATGAGCAGTTCTTC. Translating gives CASSPFLAGPYNEQFF.

The CDR3 loop reads CASSPGGQGAHNEQFF. The CDR3, as DNA: TGTGCCAGCAGTCCTGGGGGACAGGGGGCTCACAATGAGCAGTTCTTC. V gene TRBV28 combines with J gene TRBJ2-1; 12 bases align to TRBD1. The CDR3 consists of 16 residues. Losses at the gene ends were 5 bases for V and 5 bases for J; bases not matched to a gene: 7. Germline V gene data show CDR1 as MDHEN and CDR2 as SYDVKM.

This sequence joins TRBV7-8 and TRBJ1-4, with no clear D. V gave up 1 base and J gave up 8 bases, with 17 bases separating them. Per germline, CDR1 SGHVS and CDR2 FQNEAQ. This CDR3 is 16 amino acids long. CDR3 nucleotides: TGTGCCAGCAGCTTAGTGCGAGGGAGAGTTGGGGAAAAACTGTTTTTT. This gives the protein CASSLVRGRVGEKLFF.

The chain recombines TRBV7-3 with TRBJ1-3; D call uncertain. The V gene's germline CDR1 is SGHTA and CDR2 FQGTGA. Trimming left V 0 bases short and J 0 bases short, with 9 bases between. The CDR3 is made up of 16 amino acids. CDR3 residues: CASSLTLGDSGNTIYF. The CDR3 nucleotides read TGTGCCAGCAGCTTAACATTAGGAGACTCTGGAAACACCATATATTTT.

The J gene is TRBJ1-1, the V gene TRBV7-9, with 7 bases identical to TRBD1. CDR3 length: 15 amino acids. Germline trimming cut 5 bases from V and 1 base from J; bases unmatched to any gene: 7. Per germline, CDR1 SEHNR and CDR2 FQNEAQ (reference sequence). CDR3 in DNA: TGTGCCAGCAGCACCCAGGGGGTCGGGAACACTGAAGCTTTCTTT. It is translated as CASSTQGVGNTEAFF. Variable domain in full (rest from reference TRBV7-9 and TRBJ1-1): DTGVSQNPRHKITKRGQNVTFRCDPISEHNRLYWYRQTLGQGPEFLTYFQNEAQLEKSRLLSDRFSAERPKGSFSTLEIQRTEQGDSAMYLCASSTQGVGNTEAFFGQGTRLTVV.

Regarding this clone: The same CDR3 is also encoded by other DNA sequences in this sample. This chain links TRBV28 with TRBJ1-1; tentative D call: TRBD1 (5 bases). This CDR3 contains 14 residues. The germline gives CDR1 MDHEN, CDR2 SYDVKM. The V and J ends lost 5 bases and 4 bases respectively, with 14 bases between them. The CDR3 sequence: CASSPGGRGTEAFF. The DNA for the CDR3 is TGTGCCAGCAGTCCTGGGGGGAGGGGCACTGAAGCTTTCTTT.

This chain uses TRBV27 with TRBJ1-1; D perhaps matches TRBD1 (6 bases). This CDR3 contains 15 residues. Deletions cut 0 bases from V and 9 bases from J, with 17 bases between. The germline V gene has CDR1 MNHEY and CDR2 SMNVEV (reference sequence). Here the CDR3 reads CASSLSLTGPRKAFF. CDR3 nucleotides: TGTGCCAGCAGTTTATCTTTGACAGGACCGAGAAAAGCTTTCTTT.

This chain connects TRBV6-5 to TRBJ1-2, with unresolved D. The CDR3 has 13 amino acids. The germline gives CDR1 MNHEY, CDR2 SVGAGI. Trimming left V 7 bases short and J 4 bases short, with 13 bases between. CDR3 amino acids: CASTAPGSYGYTF. DNA for the CDR3: TGTGCCAGCACCGCCCCAGGTAGCTATGGCTACACCTTC.

This chain uses TRBV7-9 with TRBJ1-3; no definite D call. Deletions cut 5 bases from V and 0 bases from J, with 8 bases between. CDR1 is SEHNR, CDR2 FQNEAQ, per germline (reference sequence). This CDR3 has 14 amino acids. The CDR3: CASSQASSGNTIYF. Here the CDR3 DNA reads TGTGCCAGCAGCCAAGCAAGCTCTGGAAACACCATATATTTT.

This clone appeared once. The J gene is TRBJ2-3, the V gene TRBV3-1 (or the pseudogene TRBV3-2); 9 bases agree with TRBD2. V shed 4 bases, J shed 4 bases, and the junction held 9 bases outside the gene matches. Germline values: CDR1 LGHDT, CDR2 YNNKEL (reference sequence). The CDR3 is 16 amino acids. The CDR3 is CASSPRTGLASDTQYF. The CDR3, as DNA: TGTGCCAGCAGCCCCAGAACGGGACTAGCTTCAGATACGCAGTATTTT.

This chain uses TRBV6-5 with TRBJ1-2; possibly TRBD1 for D (5 bases). Trimming took 10 bases from V and 8 from J, leaving 11 bases between them. Looked up from germline, CDR1 is MNHEY and CDR2 is SVGAGI. The CDR3 contains 10 residues. The CDR3 spells CATRGQGYTF. Here the CDR3 DNA reads TGTGCCACAAGGGGTCAAGGCTACACCTTC.

The chain uses TRBV11-3 and TRBJ2-1; D not certain. Trimming stripped 2 bases from V and 3 bases from J, with 8 bases between. The germline V gene encodes CDR1 SGHNT and CDR2 YENEEA. The CDR3 spans 14 residues. The CDR3 sequence: CASSLRAGYNEQFF. CDR3 sequence (DNA): TGTGCCAGCAGCTTACGTGCAGGCTACAATGAGCAGTTCTTC.

To note about this clone: In the same sample, other DNA sequences code for this CDR3. V gene TRBV2 combines with J gene TRBJ1-1; D unclear. This CDR3 has 12 residues. The V and J ends lost 3 bases and 1 base respectively, with 3 bases between them. Looked up from germline, CDR1 is SNHLY and CDR2 is FYNNEI. CDR3 coding DNA: TGTGCCAGCAGTGATAGGAACACTGAAGCTTTCTTT. Protein: CASSDRNTEAFF.

V and J are TRBV28 and TRBJ2-2; 7 bases line up with TRBD1. The V segment lost 6 bases and the J segment 7 bases; nucleotides outside the gene matches: 11. The CDR3 has 15 residues. The germline CDR1 and CDR2 sequences are MDHEN and SYDVKM. The CDR3 DNA reads TGTGCCAGCAGAACCCCGACAGGGTTGGGCGGGGAGCTGTTTTTT. Amino acid sequence: CASRTPTGLGGELFF.

The V call is TRBV5-1, the J call TRBJ1-3, with 8 positions matching TRBD1. The CDR3 has 17 amino acids. Germline CDR1 is SGHRS and CDR2 is YFSETQ. V was pared by 1 base and J by 0 bases, with 6 bases of the junction left unmatched. CDR3 DNA sequence: TGCGCCAGCAGCTTGTATGGGACAGGCAGCTCTGGAAACACCATATATTTT. This gives the protein CASSLYGTGSSGNTIYF. Together with reference TRBV5-1 and TRBJ1-3, the CDR3 gives the full variable domain: KAGVTQTPRYLIKTRGQQVTLSCSPISGHRSVSWYQQTPGQGLQFLFEYFSETQRNKGNFPGRFSGRQFSNSRSEMNVSTLELGDSALYLCASSLYGTGSSGNTIYFGEGSWLTVV.

The chain links TRBV19 to TRBJ2-1; 11 positions agree with TRBD2. The CDR3 extends over 17 amino acids. With 4 bases clipped from V and 6 bases from J, the junction kept 11 bases outside the gene matches. The germline gives CDR1 LNHDA, CDR2 SQIVND (reference sequence). The CDR3: CASSTYGGLAGGNEQFF. The CDR3 DNA reads TGTGCCAGTAGTACCTACGGGGGCCTAGCGGGGGGCAATGAGCAGTTCTTC.

V usage is TRBV7-2 and J usage is TRBJ1-1; no clear D gene. The CDR3 has 14 residues. Germline CDR1 reads SGHTA; CDR2 reads FQGNSA. V was trimmed by 5 bases and J by 1 base, leaving 11 bases between them. The CDR3 coding sequence is TGTGCCAGCAGCCCGCAGGTTACGAACACTGAAGCTTTCTTT. Translating gives CASSPQVTNTEAFF.